These 4 T cell receptor beta chains came from one sample sequenced in a study of T cell repertoires in cytomegalovirus infection. TCRdb re-analysed the reads in MiXCR, keeping a single row per CDR3 protein. The table lists some 320,000 distinct CDR3 sequences, around 9.5% of them singletons. The source material was PBMCs. Receptors originate from a human donor in good health (CMV status not recorded). Some clones in this sample may be carry-over from other donors' samples.

This clonotype was found many times. The V gene is TRBV7-9, the J gene TRBJ2-7; 9 positions agree with TRBD1. CDR1 is SEHNR and CDR2 is FQNEAQ in the germline V gene (reference sequence). J was trimmed by 5 bases and V by 1 base; bases with no gene match: 3. This CDR3 region has 14 residues. CDR3 coding DNA: TGTGCCAGCAGCTTAGAAGGGACAGGGAACGAGCAGTACTTC. This codes for CASSLEGTGNEQYF.

This clonotype has ten or more counts. The V and J genes are TRBV7-2 and TRBJ2-2; no reliable D call. Germline values: CDR1 SGHTA, CDR2 FQGNSA. Trimming left V 1 base short and J 6 bases short, with 15 bases between. The CDR3 sequence is 16 residues long. The CDR3 coding sequence is TGTGCCAGCAGCTTAGTTTTGTTCGGGCTACCCGGGGAGCTGTTTTTT. It encodes CASSLVLFGLPGELFF.

The sample holds many counts of this clonotype. The CDR3 loop reads CASRNRATNEKLFF. The CDR3 bases are TGTGCCAGCAGAAACAGGGCTACTAATGAAAAACTGTTTTTT. V and J are TRBV7-2 and TRBJ1-4, with D perhaps matching TRBD1 (6 bases). The V end lost 6 bases, the J end lost 2 bases, and 10 bases lay between the germline ends. The germline gives CDR1 SGHTA, CDR2 FQGNSA. CDR3 length: 14 amino acids.

The chain joins TRBV5-1 to TRBJ1-2; D ambiguous. The CDR3 is 15 residues long. Germline V gene lookup returns CDR1 SGHRS and CDR2 YFSETQ. Trimming cost V 1 base and J 6 bases, with 16 bases left between them. The CDR3 DNA follows: TGCGCCAGCAGCTTGCTAGTCGGGTCCGACAATGGCTACACCTTC. Encoded protein: CASSLLVGSDNGYTF.